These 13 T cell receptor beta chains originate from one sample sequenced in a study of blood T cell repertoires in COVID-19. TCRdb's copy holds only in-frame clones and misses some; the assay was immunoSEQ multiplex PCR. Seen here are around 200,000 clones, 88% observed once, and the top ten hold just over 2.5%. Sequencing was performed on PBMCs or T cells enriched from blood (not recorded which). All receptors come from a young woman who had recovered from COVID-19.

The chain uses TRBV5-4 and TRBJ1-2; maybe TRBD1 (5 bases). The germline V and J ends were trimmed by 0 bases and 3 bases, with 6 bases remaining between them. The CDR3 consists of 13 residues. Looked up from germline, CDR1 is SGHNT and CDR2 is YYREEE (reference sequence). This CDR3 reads CASSLGGDYGYTF. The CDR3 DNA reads TGTGCCAGCAGCTTGGGGGGGGACTATGGCTACACCTTC.

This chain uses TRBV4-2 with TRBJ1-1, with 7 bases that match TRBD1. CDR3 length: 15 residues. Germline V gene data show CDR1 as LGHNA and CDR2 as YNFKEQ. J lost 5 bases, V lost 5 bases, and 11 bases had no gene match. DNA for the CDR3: TGTGCCAGCAGCGTCGAAAAGGGGGCTTTGACTGAAGCTTTCTTT. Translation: CASSVEKGALTEAFF.

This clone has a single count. The CDR3 region has the DNA TGTGCCAGCAGTTATTTCCTACAGGGATCCTACGAGCAGTACTTC. It specifies CASSYFLQGSYEQYF. V is TRBV6-2 or TRBV6-3 and J is TRBJ2-7; D is possibly TRBD1 (6 bases). CDR1 MNHEY and CDR2 SVGEGT come from the germline V gene. Trimming left V 3 bases short and J 1 base short, with 13 bases between. This CDR3 is 15 amino acids long.

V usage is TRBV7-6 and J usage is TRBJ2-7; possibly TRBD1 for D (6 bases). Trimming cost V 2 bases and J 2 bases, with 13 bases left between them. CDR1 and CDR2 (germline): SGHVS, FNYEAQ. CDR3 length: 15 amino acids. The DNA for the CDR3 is TGTGCCAGCAGCTTAAATACAGGGTCCCCCTACGAGCAGTACTTC. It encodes CASSLNTGSPYEQYF. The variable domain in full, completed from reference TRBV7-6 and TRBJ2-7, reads GAGVSQSPRYKVTKRGQDVALRCDPISGHVSLYWYRQALGQGPEFLTYFNYEAQQDKSGLPNDRFSAERPEGSISTLTIQRTEQRDSAMYRCASSLNTGSPYEQYFGPGTRLTVT.

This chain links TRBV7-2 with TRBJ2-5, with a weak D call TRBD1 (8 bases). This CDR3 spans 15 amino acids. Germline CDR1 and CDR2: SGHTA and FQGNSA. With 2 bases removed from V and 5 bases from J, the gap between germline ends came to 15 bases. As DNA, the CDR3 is TGTGCCAGCAGCTTAATAACAGGGGGGGCGGAGACCCAGTACTTC. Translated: CASSLITGGAETQYF.

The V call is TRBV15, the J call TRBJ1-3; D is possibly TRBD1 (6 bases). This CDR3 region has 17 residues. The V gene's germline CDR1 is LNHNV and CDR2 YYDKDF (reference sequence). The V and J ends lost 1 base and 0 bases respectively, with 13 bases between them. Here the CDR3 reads CATSRGMGTSSGNTIYF. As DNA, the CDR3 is TGTGCCACCAGCAGAGGTATGGGGACAAGCTCTGGAAACACCATATATTTT. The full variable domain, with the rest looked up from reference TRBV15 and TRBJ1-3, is DAMVIQNPRYQVTQFGKPVTLSCSQTLNHNVMYWYQQKSSQAPKLLFHYYDKDFNNEADTPDNFQSRRPNTSFCFLDIRSPGLGDTAMYLCATSRGMGTSSGNTIYFGEGSWLTVV.

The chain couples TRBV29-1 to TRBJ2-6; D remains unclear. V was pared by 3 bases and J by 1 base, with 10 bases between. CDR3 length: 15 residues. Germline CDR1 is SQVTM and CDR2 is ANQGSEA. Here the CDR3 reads CSVEAVGSGANVLTF. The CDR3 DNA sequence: TGCAGCGTTGAGGCGGTTGGATCTGGGGCCAACGTCCTGACTTTC.

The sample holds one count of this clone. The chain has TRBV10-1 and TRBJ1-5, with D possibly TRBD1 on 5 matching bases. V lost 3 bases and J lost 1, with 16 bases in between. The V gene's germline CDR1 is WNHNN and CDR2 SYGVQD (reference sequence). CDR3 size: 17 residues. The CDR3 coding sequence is TGCGCCAGCAGTGAAGCTCAGACCCAGGGAAGCAATCAGCCCCAGCATTTT. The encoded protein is CASSEAQTQGSNQPQHF.

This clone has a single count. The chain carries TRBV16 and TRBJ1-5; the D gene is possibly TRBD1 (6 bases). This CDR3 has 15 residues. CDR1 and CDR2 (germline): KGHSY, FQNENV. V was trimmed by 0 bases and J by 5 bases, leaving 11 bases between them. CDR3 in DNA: TGTGCCAGCAGCCAATCTGGGGACACGTATCAGCCCCAGCATTTT. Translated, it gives CASSQSGDTYQPQHF.

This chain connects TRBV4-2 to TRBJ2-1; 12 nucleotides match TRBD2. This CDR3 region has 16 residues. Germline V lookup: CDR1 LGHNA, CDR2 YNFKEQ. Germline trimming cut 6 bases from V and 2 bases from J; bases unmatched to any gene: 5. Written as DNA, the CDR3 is TGTGCCAGCAGTTCTAGCGGGGGGGCCCCCTACAATGAGCAGTTCTTC. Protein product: CASSSSGGAPYNEQFF.

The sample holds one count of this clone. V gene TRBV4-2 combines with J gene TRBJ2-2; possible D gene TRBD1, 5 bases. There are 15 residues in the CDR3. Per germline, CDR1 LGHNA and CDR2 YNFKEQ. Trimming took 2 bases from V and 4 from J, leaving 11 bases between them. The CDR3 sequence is CASSQRRVGTGELFF. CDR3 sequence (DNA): TGTGCCAGCAGCCAACGCAGGGTGGGCACCGGGGAGCTGTTTTTT.

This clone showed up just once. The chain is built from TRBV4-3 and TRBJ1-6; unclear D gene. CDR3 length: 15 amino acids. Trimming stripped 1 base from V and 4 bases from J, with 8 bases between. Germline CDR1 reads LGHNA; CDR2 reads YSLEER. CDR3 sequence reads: CASSQVSQYNSPLHF. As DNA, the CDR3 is TGCGCCAGCAGCCAAGTTTCCCAGTATAATTCACCCCTCCACTTT.

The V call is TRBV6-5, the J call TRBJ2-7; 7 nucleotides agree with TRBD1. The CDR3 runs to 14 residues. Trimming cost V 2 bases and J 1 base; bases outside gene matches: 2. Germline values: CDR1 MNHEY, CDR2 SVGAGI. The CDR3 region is CASSYTGASYEQYF. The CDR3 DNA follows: TGTGCCAGCAGTTACACAGGGGCGTCCTACGAGCAGTACTTC.